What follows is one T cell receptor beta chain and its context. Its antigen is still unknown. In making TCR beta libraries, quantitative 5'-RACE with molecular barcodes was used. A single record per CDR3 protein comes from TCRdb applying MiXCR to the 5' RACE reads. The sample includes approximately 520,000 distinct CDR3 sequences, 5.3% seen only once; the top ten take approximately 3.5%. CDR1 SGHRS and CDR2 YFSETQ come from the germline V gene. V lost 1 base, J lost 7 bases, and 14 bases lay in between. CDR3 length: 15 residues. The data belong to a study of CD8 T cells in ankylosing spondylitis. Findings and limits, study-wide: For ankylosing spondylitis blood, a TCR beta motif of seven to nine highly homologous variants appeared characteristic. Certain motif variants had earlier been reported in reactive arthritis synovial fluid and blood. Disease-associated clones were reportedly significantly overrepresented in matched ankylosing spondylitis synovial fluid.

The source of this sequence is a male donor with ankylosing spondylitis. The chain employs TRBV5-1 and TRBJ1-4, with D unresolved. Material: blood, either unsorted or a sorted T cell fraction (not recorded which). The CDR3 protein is CASSLQPGASEKLFF. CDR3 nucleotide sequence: TGCGCCAGCAGCTTGCAGCCGGGCGCAAGTGAAAAACTGTTTTTT.